This T cell receptor (beta chain) originates from a study of blood T cell repertoires in COVID-19. Produced via immunoSEQ multiplex PCR; TCRdb's table is partial and in-frame only. The table has around 250,000 clones, about 89% seen once. Material for sequencing was PBMCs or T cells enriched from blood (not recorded which). The clonotype originates from a human donor in a cohort exposed to, infected with or recovered from COVID-19 (not recorded which). The donor label of this sample is uncertain.

CDR3 DNA: TGTGCCAGCAGCTCCCGACTAGCTCTAATCACAGATACGCAGTATTTT. Encoded protein: CASSSRLALITDTQYF. V and J are TRBV7-9 and TRBJ2-3; TRBD2 agrees at 7 bases. Unmatched junction bases numbered 9, after V lost 4 bases and J lost 2 bases. From germline, CDR1 is SEHNR and CDR2 FQNEAQ (reference sequence). The CDR3 has 16 amino acids.